The entry below gives a single TCR beta chain sequence along with its context. No antigen is known for it. Per-nucleotide qualities are absent, and no much larger clonotype sits a single base away. The method was the immunoSEQ multiplex PCR assay. A mixture of 60 forward primers for TCR Vbeta segments and 13 reverse primers for TCR Jbeta segments was used in the multiplex PCR. The CDR3 region of rearranged TCR beta genes was amplified from genomic DNA by a multiplex PCR assay. The Illumina HiSeq System was used to sequence the amplified TCR beta libraries as 87-base-pair reads. In the original analysis: A later analysis tallied 75 million to 95 million unique TCR beta chains across the roughly 610 repertoires, and about 10 million of those chains were shared by two or more donors. Raw reads were error-corrected and collapsed into unique sequences with a nearest-neighbor algorithm that merged closely related sequences to remove PCR and sequencing errors. Alignment of CDR3 sequences to IMGT reference sequences was used to assign V, D and J gene segments. For a sequence to be retained, at least a six-nucleotide match to both a V gene segment and a J gene segment was required. A rearrangement counted as productive if the CDR3 had no stop codons and remained in frame with V and J, and every other rearrangement counted as non-productive. CDR3 was defined according to IMGT convention as the region running from the second conserved V-encoded cysteine to the conserved J-encoded phenylalanine. In an earlier analysis of approximately 590 of the donors, sequences lacking an unambiguous match to a single V gene segment were excluded. In an earlier analysis of 500 to 750 of the donors, V segments were called functional above 56.7% productive rearrangements and were called segregating when the between-donor standard deviation exceeded 5%. To diagnose cytomegalovirus status from the catalog of TCR beta chain sequences, a statistical classification framework was built. V and J gene assignment, in a later analysis, came from comparing TCR nucleotide sequences with IMGT/GENE-DB human TR gene sequences. Using the TCRdist pipeline, a later analysis assigned CDR3 sequences along with most-parsimonious VDJ recombination scenarios. In a later analysis, each TCR beta chain was defined by its CDR3 amino acid sequence together with its V-gene family, and reads lacking a unique V-gene family were excluded. A later analysis removed roughly 590 highly shared, low-generation-probability nucleotide sequences to deal with suspected cross-contamination and a sequencing artifact. A later analysis calculated a clonal expansion index for each public chain from normalized within-repertoire ranks of inferred template counts. Generation probabilities in a later analysis came from a VDJ recombination model fitted to out-of-frame rearrangements, and those results were checked against IGoR. In a later analysis, hypergeometric tests were used to score TCR-TCR, TCR-HLA and TCR-CMV co-occurrence, with a repertoire-size bias correction applied to TCR pairs. To estimate false discovery rates, a later analysis permuted the HLA or CMV assignments 20 times. In a later analysis, co-occurring TCRs were grouped using DBSCAN, and TCRdist sequence similarity was added for clustering within HLA-allele-positive subsets. Co-occurrence clustering excluded repertoires with fewer than 30,000 or more than 120,000 public chains, plus five with anomalous nucleotide sharing. TCRdb took this table from immuneACCESS and kept in-frame rearrangements with V and J called. Such tables lack part of the clones; where checked against another copy, unresolved V genes explain under half of the gap, and the rest is unexplained. V and J calls and clone size follow that table, whereas D and trimming were derived from the DNA. The sample table records about 130,000 clones; around 80% of these occur just once. The ten most abundant clones make up roughly 2% of the sample.

The CDR3 sequence holds 14 residues, the cysteine and phenylalanine included. Only CDR3 DNA remains: 42 bases, in frame from the first base. Compared with germline, V lacks 5 bases and J lacks 2 bases; bases without a gene match: 6. CDR1 and CDR2 (PRHDT, FYEKMQ) derive from the germline V gene (reference sequence). This sample was taken from a study of cytomegalovirus exposure and HLA in healthy donors (dated by TCRdb to the late 2010s). Concerning the study at large: An earlier analysis of some 600 of the donors reported 276 Gb of sequence data and around 120 million unique TCR beta sequences obtained from approximately 180 million T cells. Every repertoire in the discovery cohort had been generated on one and the same sequencing platform. HLA typing covered class I and class II loci at four-digit resolution. To predict cytomegalovirus infection status, the study combined high-throughput TCR immunosequencing, statistical association of individual TCRs with disease status, and machine learning. The study aimed to test whether signatures of past pathogen exposure could be identified by cataloging public T cell receptors. The study used immunosequencing to profile the T cell repertoires of several hundred subjects and linked those repertoires to cytomegalovirus serostatus. In the later analysis, no new phenotypic data were used to find candidate immune exposures; instead, reliance was placed on TCR beta sequences and their occurrence across donors. About 300 gigabases of sequencing data and approximately 85 million unique TCR sequences were included in an early release covering about 620 HLA-typed donors. Typing coverage differed by locus: A, B, C, DRB1 and DQB1 were typed in roughly 620-640 donors, DQA1 in approximately 520, DPA1 in around 600, and DPB1 in approximately 450. An earlier analysis of several hundred of the donors used high-throughput TCR beta sequencing to judge whether each TCR beta V gene segment behaved as functional or pseudogenic. Of the roughly 400 genotyped donors, 75% to 85% were placed in the genetic ancestry cluster associated with self-reported Caucasian donors. To study patterns of TCR occurrence, a later analysis re-analyzed previously published TCR beta repertoires from 600 to 750 donors and added high-resolution HLA genotyping. Besides the first cohort of 666 subjects, a separate validation cohort made up of 120 different subjects was used. In a later genetic analysis, genome-wide SNP genotypes for about 65% of the roughly 670 donors were used, and that subset was treated as a discovery cohort. Across some 400 genotyped donors of the cohort, an average of roughly 200,000 unique TCR beta nucleotide sequences per donor were sequenced, and around 20% of those sequences were non-productive. Because of strong linkage in the cohort, roughly five DR-DQ haplotypes were treated as single units for association and clustering. Donor age, sex, ethnicity and CMV serostatus were collected together with the repertoire data.

The research as a whole found: The only immune exposure information available for the cohort was CMV serostatus. A later genetic analysis associated a missense DCLRE1C variant with V-gene and J-gene trimming of TCR beta chains, and an independent cohort replicated the association. HLA typing was unavailable for some donors at each locus, so association tests used only the typed subset. In a later analysis, more than 15,000 TCR beta sequences were associated with specific HLA alleles at a false discovery rate of 0.05. In a later analysis, the rate of TCR association differed among HLA loci, with DRB1 alleles having the most associated TCRs and HLA-C alleles having the fewest. The study listed 150 to 200 TCR beta chains as associated with cytomegalovirus. According to a later analysis, parvovirus B19, influenza, CMV and Epstein-Barr virus appeared linked to several top co-occurrence clusters. When HLA alleles, especially DR and DQ, strongly co-occurred, TCR associations were difficult to assign to individual alleles. The cohort was sequenced for TCR beta chains only, and without alpha or paired-chain data the features that could be detected were limited. Because counts were too low, roughly 16 rarely observed V segments, including chromosome 9 orphons, were left out of the earlier analysis of some 600 of the donors. Most TCR sequences were seen in very few donors, while some public TCRs were found in many individuals. A further reported finding was that TCR beta sequences accurately predicted the HLA-A and HLA-B alleles for most subjects in the first cohort. The classifier was reported to diagnose cytomegalovirus status with high specificity and sensitivity in both the original cohort and the validation cohort. An earlier analysis of approximately 600 of the donors showed that most TCR beta V segments appeared in productive rearrangements either about 87% or about 30% of the time, which broadly matched IMGT annotations. A cluster of highly shared sequence variants was judged likely to represent a technical artifact of the sequencing pipeline. The presence/absence analyses assumed that sequencing depth was roughly uniform across donors, and that assumption may not be true. The authors suggested that the approach could potentially be extended to other disease states and immunological phenotypes. Correlated functional status among segregating V segments might be attributable to linkage disequilibrium, but an unknown experimental factor could not be ruled out. Some IMGT-functional V segments, including TRBV6-2 and TRBV6-3, could not be told apart with the 87-base-pair reads, so those segments were excluded. A later analysis found that HLA-associated TCR beta chains were more clonally expanded and had lower generation probabilities than equally common non-associated chains. In a later analysis, most CMV-associated TCR beta chains were found to appear HLA-restricted, with HLA associations seemingly driven largely by CMV exposure. Three of the identified cytomegalovirus-associated TCR beta chains were confirmed in vitro to be specific for cytomegalovirus antigens. In a later genetic analysis, fewer N-insertions in productive TCRs were reported among donors in an Asian-associated ancestry cluster than the approximately 630-donor mean.

The cohort was made up of 666 healthy bone marrow donors. All cohort members were sampled while nominally healthy, although unrecorded immune exposures were likely present. The donor was CMV seronegative and belonged to the group of 320 or so seronegative cohort members. Each donor provided a peripheral blood sample, and peripheral blood mononuclear cells were used for TCR beta sequencing. Genomic DNA extraction from the blood cell samples was performed with the Qiagen DNeasy Blood Extraction Kit. Sample: PBMCs. The chain is assembled from TRBV13 and TRBJ2-7, with 7 bases in between that match TRBD1. This receptor was obtained from a man aged 45-60 years in good health and CMV-seronegative. The CDR3 amino acid sequence is: CASSKGGATYEQYF. Read as DNA, the sequence is TGTGCCAGCAGCAAAGGGGGCGCAACCTACGAGCAGTACTTC.